The 27 T cell receptor beta chains listed next were all sequenced from one sample in a study of blood T cell repertoires in COVID-19. Sequenced by immunoSEQ multiplex PCR; TCRdb stores in-frame clones only, minus some. This sample has around 25,000 clones, with around 86% found just once. The specimen was peripheral blood. All receptors come from a human donor with active COVID-19. The donor label of this sample is uncertain.

V is TRBV5-4 and J is TRBJ2-7; D is unclear. Trimming took 4 bases from V and 2 from J, leaving 16 bases between them. The CDR3 length is 15 residues. Looked up from germline, CDR1 is SGHNT and CDR2 is YYREEE (reference sequence). The CDR3 loop reads CASSMGGRQPYEQYF. CDR3 in DNA: TGTGCCAGCAGCATGGGCGGCCGTCAACCCTACGAGCAGTACTTC.

This clone was recorded once. The rearrangement links TRBV5-4 to TRBJ2-2; 9 bases are shared with TRBD2. The trim removed 5 bases at V and 1 base at J, leaving 3 bases unmatched. Per the germline V gene, CDR1 is SGHNT and CDR2 is YYREEE (reference sequence). The CDR3 covers 15 residues. CDR3 in amino acids: CASSLSGGNTGELFF. The CDR3 nucleotides are TGTGCCAGCAGTCTTAGCGGGGGGAACACCGGGGAGCTGTTTTTT.

The rearrangement joins TRBV29-1 to TRBJ1-1; D gene uncertain. The CDR3 covers 12 residues. V lost 5 bases, J lost 7 bases, and 14 bases lay in between. The germline V gene encodes CDR1 SQVTM and CDR2 ANQGSEA. The CDR3 spells CSVSEKAGEAFF. The CDR3, as DNA: TGCAGCGTTTCCGAAAAGGCGGGTGAAGCTTTCTTT.

Only a few counts were recorded for this clone. CDR3 sequence reads: CASGDFNYGYTF. CDR3 DNA sequence: TGTGCCAGCGGGGACTTCAACTATGGCTACACCTTC. The V and J genes are TRBV9 and TRBJ1-2, with D maybe TRBD1 (5 bases). The V end was cut by 7 bases, the J end by 2 bases, with 9 bases between. The CDR3 spans 12 residues. Germline V gives CDR1 SGDLS, CDR2 YYNGEE.

The DNA of the CDR3 is TGTGCCAGCAGCTTCGAGCCAAATCAGCCCCAGCATTTT. It codes for CASSFEPNQPQHF. The V call is TRBV11-2, the J call TRBJ1-5; D gene unclear. The CDR3 spans 13 residues. Trimming took 3 bases from V and 4 from J, leaving 7 bases between them. Germline V gives CDR1 SGHAT, CDR2 FQNNGV.

The V call is TRBV5-4, the J call TRBJ1-6; possible D gene TRBD1, 5 bases. Germline V gives CDR1 SGHNT, CDR2 YYREEE (reference sequence). Deletions cut 0 bases from V and 10 bases from J, with 14 bases between. The CDR3 loop spans 15 amino acids. DNA for the CDR3: TGTGCCAGCAGCTTGGCAGGGACTCAGACCTCACCCCTCCACTTT. Residues: CASSLAGTQTSPLHF.

The chain couples TRBV18 to TRBJ2-1, with D unresolved. The V gene's germline CDR1 is KGHSH and CDR2 LQKENI. CDR3 length: 13 amino acids. The V and J ends lost 3 bases and 8 bases respectively, with 11 bases between them. The CDR3 nucleotides read TGTGCCAGCTCACCCTCTCTATATGATGAGCAGTTCTTC. Translated, it gives CASSPSLYDEQFF. The entire variable domain, with the rest obtained from reference TRBV18 and TRBJ2-1, is as follows: NAGVMQNPRHLVRRRGQEARLRCSPMKGHSHVYWYRQLPEEGLKFMVYLQKENIIDESGMPKERFSAEFPKEGPSILRIQQVVRGDSAAYFCASSPSLYDEQFFGPGTRLTVL.

This clone was counted once. This chain uses TRBV28 with TRBJ2-5, with TRBD2 matching 7 bases. V was pared by 3 bases and J by 5 bases, with 12 bases of the junction left unmatched. The length of the CDR3 is 16 residues. The V gene's germline CDR1 is MDHEN and CDR2 SYDVKM. CDR3 residues: CASSFAGTSGGETQYF. The CDR3 DNA reads TGTGCCAGCAGTTTCGCGGGAACTTCCGGGGGGGAGACCCAGTACTTC. The whole variable domain, filled in from reference TRBV28 and TRBJ2-5, reads DVKVTQSSRYLVKRTGEKVFLECVQDMDHENMFWYRQDPGLGLRLIYFSYDVKMKEKGDIPEGYSVSREKKERFSLILESASTNQTSMYLCASSFAGTSGGETQYFGPGTRLLVL.

The chain combines TRBV6-1 with TRBJ1-2; D unclear. V lost 0 bases, J lost 8 bases, and 13 bases lay in between. The germline V gene encodes CDR1 MNHNS and CDR2 SASEGT. This CDR3 spans 14 amino acids. CDR3 loop: CASSEALSPMGYTF. The CDR3 coding sequence is TGTGCCAGCAGTGAAGCGCTTAGCCCCATGGGCTACACCTTC.

This rearrangement joins TRBV28 to TRBJ1-1; D is perhaps TRBD1 (5 bases). Trimming pared 6 bases from V and 2 bases from J, leaving 13 bases between. CDR1 MDHEN and CDR2 SYDVKM come from the germline V gene. The CDR3 has 14 residues. DNA of the CDR3: TGTGCCAGCAGGGTGGGGGGAGGTAACACTGAAGCTTTCTTT. This codes for CASRVGGGNTEAFF. Full variable domain (missing parts from reference TRBV28 and TRBJ1-1): DVKVTQSSRYLVKRTGEKVFLECVQDMDHENMFWYRQDPGLGLRLIYFSYDVKMKEKGDIPEGYSVSREKKERFSLILESASTNQTSMYLCASRVGGGNTEAFFGQGTRLTVV.

The chain links TRBV5-4 to TRBJ2-7; possibly TRBD1 for D (6 bases). Trimming shortened V by 4 bases and J by 7 bases, and 21 bases separated the two germline ends. The CDR3 extends over 15 amino acids. Germline CDR1 is SGHNT and CDR2 is YYREEE (reference sequence). CDR3 residues: CASSTRDTAFGEQYF. The CDR3 DNA follows: TGTGCCAGCAGCACCCGGGACACCGCCTTCGGAGAGCAGTACTTC.

The CDR3 DNA follows: TGCGCCAGCAGCCAAGAGGAGGGACGTCAGCCCCAGCATTTT. Residues: CASSQEEGRQPQHF. The gene calls are TRBV4-1 and TRBJ1-5; a possible D gene is TRBD1 (5 bases). Germline CDR1 reads MGHRA; CDR2 reads YSYEKL. The CDR3 has 14 amino acids. With 0 bases removed from V and 6 bases from J, the gap between germline ends came to 9 bases.

In this sample, this clone turned up once. The chain has TRBV5-1 and TRBJ2-3, with a possible D match to TRBD2 (5 bases). This CDR3 is 17 amino acids long. Germline CDR1 is SGHRS and CDR2 is YFSETQ. V shed 0 bases and J shed 1 base, with 15 bases lying between them. In DNA form, the CDR3 reads TGCGCCAGCAGCTTGGGGTCGTGGGAGCGGCGCACAGATACGCAGTATTTT. This gives the protein CASSLGSWERRTDTQYF. The full variable domain, with the rest looked up from reference TRBV5-1 and TRBJ2-3, is KAGVTQTPRYLIKTRGQQVTLSCSPISGHRSVSWYQQTPGQGLQFLFEYFSETQRNKGNFPGRFSGRQFSNSRSEMNVSTLELGDSALYLCASSLGSWERRTDTQYFGPGTRLTVL.

The V and J genes are TRBV4-1 and TRBJ2-5; TRBD2 aligns across 7 bases. Looked up from germline, CDR1 is MGHRA and CDR2 is YSYEKL. V trimming: 6 bases; J trimming: 5 bases; junction bases outside the gene matches: 12. This CDR3 region has 15 residues. As DNA, the CDR3 is TGCGCCAGCAGAAACAGCCCGACTAGCTTGGAGACCCAGTACTTC. This encodes CASRNSPTSLETQYF.

The count of this clone is one. This sequence joins TRBV6-6 and TRBJ2-1, with 11 bases that match TRBD1. This CDR3 contains 14 residues. CDR1 and CDR2 (germline): MNHNY, SVGAGI (reference sequence). V dropped 6 bases and J dropped 6; count of bases not matched to a gene: 4. The DNA for the CDR3 is TGTGCCAGCAGGCCCGGGACAGGGGGCAATGAGCAGTTCTTC. It specifies CASRPGTGGNEQFF.

The genes are TRBV11-3 and TRBJ1-2; TRBD1 might be the D (5 bases). V was cut by 5 bases and J by 8 bases, with 12 bases left in between. The germline CDR1 and CDR2 sequences are SGHNT and YENEEA. CDR3 length: 12 residues. Written as DNA, the CDR3 is TGTGCCAGCAGCCCGGGACTGCTGGGCTACACCTTC. Translation: CASSPGLLGYTF.

This chain uses TRBV5-1 with TRBJ1-1; the D is unclear. V was trimmed by 0 bases and J by 4 bases, leaving 13 bases between them. Germline assignment: CDR1 SGHRS and CDR2 YFSETQ. The CDR3 has 15 amino acids. This CDR3 is CASSLVTGSGTEAFF. CDR3 sequence (DNA): TGCGCCAGCAGCTTGGTTACGGGTTCGGGCACTGAAGCTTTCTTT. Drawing the rest from reference TRBV5-1 and TRBJ1-1, the complete variable domain is KAGVTQTPRYLIKTRGQQVTLSCSPISGHRSVSWYQQTPGQGLQFLFEYFSETQRNKGNFPGRFSGRQFSNSRSEMNVSTLELGDSALYLCASSLVTGSGTEAFFGQGTRLTVV.

The CDR3 spells CASKVAGGYEQYF. DNA of the CDR3: TGTGCCAGCAAGGTAGCGGGGGGATACGAGCAGTACTTC. This rearrangement joins TRBV14 to TRBJ2-7; 10 positions agree with TRBD2. V was pared by 7 bases and J by 4 bases, with 4 bases of the junction left unmatched. This CDR3 has 13 residues. Per the germline V gene, CDR1 is SGHDN and CDR2 is FVKESK.

The chain couples TRBV7-9 to TRBJ2-7; 9 nucleotides line up with TRBD2. Germline V CDR1 and CDR2: SEHNR, FQNEAQ (reference sequence). CDR3 length equals 14 residues. After removal of 1 base from V and 7 bases from J, the junction contained 5 bases not matched to a gene. The CDR3 DNA is TGTGCCAGCAGCTTAGGAGCGGGAGGTGGGGAGCAGTACTTC. This codes for CASSLGAGGGEQYF.

The CDR3 spells CASSQAGGRGGYTF. DNA for the CDR3: TGTGCCAGCAGCCAGGCGGGGGGGCGCGGTGGCTACACCTTC. This rearrangement joins TRBV3-1 (or the pseudogene TRBV3-2) to TRBJ1-2, with D possibly TRBD1 on 6 matching bases. Germline lookup yields CDR1 LGHDT and CDR2 YNNKEL (reference sequence). Trimming stripped 3 bases from V and 7 bases from J, with 15 bases between. The CDR3 extends over 14 amino acids.

The rearrangement uses TRBV19 and TRBJ1-5; D may be TRBD1 (5 bases). Per germline, CDR1 LNHDA and CDR2 SQIVND (reference sequence). V lost 5 bases, J lost 2 bases, and 10 bases lay in between. The CDR3 contains 14 residues. The CDR3 loop is CASSPQQGNQPQHF. The CDR3 region has the DNA TGTGCCAGTAGTCCTCAACAGGGCAATCAGCCCCAGCATTTT. Variable domain in full (rest from reference TRBV19 and TRBJ1-5): DGGITQSPKYLFRKEGQNVTLSCEQNLNHDAMYWYRQDPGQGLRLIYYSQIVNDFQKGDIAEGYSVSREKKESFPLTVTSAQKNPTAFYLCASSPQQGNQPQHFGDGTRLSIL.

The V call is TRBV10-3, the J call TRBJ2-1; TRBD2 aligns across 7 bases. J lost 9 bases, V lost 3 bases, and 11 bases had no gene match. This CDR3 has 15 residues. Germline-derived CDR1 and CDR2 are ENHRY and SYGVKD. The CDR3 DNA follows: TGTGCCATCAGTGACCCCCGGGGGGAGCGTGGTGAGCAGTTCTTC. Its protein product is CAISDPRGERGEQFF.

The chain employs TRBV5-5 and TRBJ1-4; the match to TRBD1 covers 8 bases. V shed 4 bases, J shed 11 bases, and the junction held 7 bases outside the gene matches. Germline V CDR1 and CDR2: SGHKS, YYEKEE (reference sequence). This CDR3 spans 13 amino acids. As DNA, the CDR3 is TGTGCCAGCAGCCAGGAGGGGGACAGGAAACTGTTTTTT. Translated: CASSQEGDRKLFF.

This rearrangement joins TRBV9 to TRBJ1-6; D perhaps matches TRBD1 (6 bases). The CDR3 has 14 amino acids. Germline V gene lookup returns CDR1 SGDLS and CDR2 YYNGEE. V gave up 1 base and J gave up 15 bases, with 17 bases separating them. CDR3 nucleotide sequence: TGTGCCAGCAGCGTAATGGACAGAGACGCGAACCTCCACTTT. Translating it yields CASSVMDRDANLHF.

Only one count was recorded for this clone. The chain links TRBV19 to TRBJ1-2, with D possibly matching TRBD1 (6 bases). This CDR3 spans 17 amino acids. V shed 6 bases and J shed 8 bases, with 28 bases lying between them. Germline V gene sequence: CDR1 LNHDA, CDR2 SQIVND (reference sequence). The CDR3 DNA follows: TGTGCCAGTAGGAGGAACCGACGGAACAGGGCGCCGGGGGGCTACACCTTC. This translates into CASRRNRRNRAPGGYTF.

This chain uses TRBV5-1 with TRBJ2-5; 11 bases match TRBD1. The junction had 7 bases not matched to a gene; V was cut back by 4 bases and J by 5 bases. In germline, CDR1 is SGHRS, CDR2 YFSETQ. This CDR3 contains 15 residues. The CDR3 protein is CASSTGQGAGETQYF. In DNA form, the CDR3 reads TGCGCCAGCAGCACCGGACAGGGGGCTGGGGAGACCCAGTACTTC.

The chain joins TRBV15 to TRBJ2-3; 10 bases match TRBD2. CDR1 is LNHNV and CDR2 is YYDKDF in the germline V gene (reference sequence). This CDR3 comprises 16 residues. Trimming took 1 base from V and 5 from J; bases not matched to a gene: 6. This CDR3 is CATSRGSGRVEDTQYF. CDR3 nucleotide sequence: TGTGCCACCAGCAGAGGGAGCGGGAGGGTCGAAGATACGCAGTATTTT. Combining the CDR3 with reference TRBV15 and TRBJ2-3 gives the whole variable domain DAMVIQNPRYQVTQFGKPVTLSCSQTLNHNVMYWYQQKSSQAPKLLFHYYDKDFNNEADTPDNFQSRRPNTSFCFLDIRSPGLGDTAMYLCATSRGSGRVEDTQYFGPGTRLTVL.